Sequencing of this T cell receptor beta chain was carried out in a study of blood T cells in healthy people across ages. To note about this clonotype: Antigen: not known.

V lost 5 bases to trimming and J lost 2 bases, with 15 bases between them. The germline V gene has CDR1 MDHEN and CDR2 SYDVKM. The CDR3 runs to 15 residues. Next came a second PCR, run for about 7 to 12 cycles, which used a sample-barcoded 5' primer along with a J-beta primer mix. Each cDNA molecule, via a template-switch adaptor with 12 random nucleotides, was tagged. Via MiXCR, TCRdb re-called the 5' RACE reads, giving one row per CDR3 protein. The sample records hundreds of thousands of distinct CDR3 sequences, around a quarter being singletons. Overall study results and limits: Leaving the PBMCs unsorted stopped any conclusive comparison of naive versus antigen-experienced cells.

The same sample was also studied in work on T cells of mothers and their children. In that study: A few mothers and their six children, all healthy Caucasians, donated. Nobody spotted any persistent microchimeric T cell clones.

The gene calls are TRBV28 and TRBJ1-2; possible D gene TRBD1, 6 bases. This TCR was sampled from a boy younger than 18 in good health. Material for sequencing was blood. The CDR3 DNA reads TGTGCCAGCAGTGCCACAGGGAACCTCAACTATGGCTACACCTTC. It yields the protein CASSATGNLNYGYTF.